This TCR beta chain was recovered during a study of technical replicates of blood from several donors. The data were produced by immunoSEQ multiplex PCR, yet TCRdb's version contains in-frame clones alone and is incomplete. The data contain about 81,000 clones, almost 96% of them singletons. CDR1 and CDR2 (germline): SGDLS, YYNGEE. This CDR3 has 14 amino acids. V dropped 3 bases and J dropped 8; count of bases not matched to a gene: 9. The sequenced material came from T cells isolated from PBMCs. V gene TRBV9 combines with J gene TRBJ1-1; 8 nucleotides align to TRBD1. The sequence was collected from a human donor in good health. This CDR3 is CASSGRGRLTEAFF. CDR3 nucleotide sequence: TGTGCCAGCAGCGGCAGGGGGCGGCTAACCGAAGCTTTCTTT.